The 29 T cell receptor beta chains below come from one sample, sequenced in a study of T cell repertoires in cytomegalovirus infection. TCRdb re-derived calls from the reads in MiXCR, one entry per CDR3 protein. This table holds about 920,000 distinct CDR3 sequences, roughly 30% found once. The antigens these receptors bind are not known. This specimen consisted of cultured CD8+ T cells from PBMCs, obtained from culture after CMV antigen stimulation. The origin of the receptors is a human donor in good health (CMV status not recorded). Some clones in this sample may be carry-over from other donors' samples.

J is TRBJ2-2 and V is TRBV6-1; D may be TRBD1 or TRBD2 (5 bases each). Between the trimmed V and J ends, which lost 4 bases and 4 bases, there was a span of 13 bases. Germline values: CDR1 MNHNS, CDR2 SASEGT. CDR3 length: 15 amino acids. The CDR3: CASSVTEGVTGELFF. CDR3 coding DNA: TGTGCCAGCAGTGTGACAGAGGGAGTCACCGGGGAGCTGTTTTTT.

The V call is TRBV7-9, the J call TRBJ1-1, with D unresolved. V lost 1 base and J 0 bases, leaving 21 bases between the germline ends. The CDR3 is 19 amino acids. The germline V gene has CDR1 SEHNR and CDR2 FQNEAQ (reference sequence). CDR3 nucleotides: TGTGCCAGCAGCTTAGAATTCGGGGTTGTCTCTGCGATGAACACTGAAGCTTTCTTT. Its protein is CASSLEFGVVSAMNTEAFF.

This clonotype was recorded a few times. This chain uses TRBV27 with TRBJ1-4; D unclear. This CDR3 comprises 17 residues. Per germline, CDR1 MNHEY and CDR2 SMNVEV (reference sequence). Trimming stripped 2 bases from V and 8 bases from J, with 21 bases between. CDR3 nucleotides: TGTGCCAGCAGTTTAGGGTTCCCTACACAACCGGAAGAAAAACTGTTTTTT. Translated: CASSLGFPTQPEEKLFF.

Many counts were recorded for this clonotype. The gene calls are TRBV7-9 and TRBJ1-6; TRBD1 might be the D (6 bases). The V end was cut by 2 bases, the J end by 7 bases, with 9 bases between. CDR3 length equals 14 residues. Germline V CDR1 and CDR2: SEHNR, FQNEAQ (reference sequence). This chain's CDR3 is CASSLKQGNSPLHF. The CDR3 DNA follows: TGTGCCAGCAGCTTAAAACAGGGAAATTCACCCCTCCACTTT.

This clonotype has only a few counts. The CDR3 region is CASSERNFEWAYEQYV. CDR3 in DNA: TGTGCCAGCAGCGAGAGGAATTTTGAGTGGGCGTACGAGCAGTACGTC. V usage is TRBV7-3 and J usage is TRBJ2-7, with D unresolved. V dropped 5 bases and J dropped 4 bases, with 21 bases sitting between them. Germline V gene data show CDR1 as SGHTA and CDR2 as FQGTGA. The length of the CDR3 is 16 residues.

V usage is TRBV6-1 and J usage is TRBJ2-3; D unclear. The germline V and J ends were trimmed by 2 bases and 0 bases, with 9 bases remaining between them. The CDR3 contains 15 residues. CDR1 and CDR2 from the germline V gene are MNHNS and SASEGT. The DNA for the CDR3 is TGTGCCAGCAGTGAATTATGGTCTAGCACAGATACGCAGTATTTT. It is translated as CASSELWSSTDTQYF.

The gene calls are TRBV12-3 or TRBV12-4 and TRBJ2-1; D is possibly TRBD1 or TRBD2 (5 bases each). V shed 5 bases and J shed 6 bases, with 17 bases lying between them. The CDR3 has 15 amino acids. The CDR3 sequence is CASSRNGLGVNEQFF. The CDR3 coding sequence is TGTGCCAGCAGTCGCAATGGGCTGGGGGTCAATGAGCAGTTCTTC.

This clonotype was found a few times. V gene TRBV27 combines with J gene TRBJ2-1, with no clear D. This CDR3 spans 13 amino acids. V was trimmed by 4 bases and J by 2 bases, leaving 6 bases between them. Germline assignment: CDR1 MNHEY and CDR2 SMNVEV (reference sequence). The CDR3 DNA reads as TGTGCCAGCAGTTCACCGGCCTACAATGAGCAGTTCTTC. It translates to CASSSPAYNEQFF.

This chain joins TRBV27 and TRBJ1-6; a weak D match, TRBD1 (6 bases). V was pared by 8 bases and J by 7 bases, with 15 bases between. The CDR3 runs 14 residues. CDR1 is MNHEY and CDR2 is SMNVEV in the germline V gene (reference sequence). The CDR3 loop reads CASGKGGLNSPLHF. CDR3 DNA sequence: TGTGCCAGCGGGAAAGGGGGTCTCAATTCACCCCTCCACTTT.

This chain links TRBV28 with TRBJ1-5; 7 nucleotides line up with TRBD1. The CDR3 length is 15 residues. The V segment lost 6 bases and the J segment 4 bases; nucleotides outside the gene matches: 9. Germline CDR1 and CDR2: MDHEN and SYDVKM. The CDR3 protein is CASSSRTGVNQPQHF. CDR3 nucleotides: TGTGCCAGCAGCTCCCGGACAGGAGTTAATCAGCCCCAGCATTTT.

This clonotype was detected a few times. This sequence joins TRBV19 and TRBJ2-2, with a possible D match to TRBD2 (5 bases). The germline V gene encodes CDR1 LNHDA and CDR2 SQIVND (reference sequence). The V end was cut by 4 bases, the J end by 3 bases, with 9 bases between. This CDR3 region has 14 residues. CDR3 nucleotide sequence: TGTGCCAGTAGTAGAGGGCAGCACACCGGGGAGCTGTTTTTT. As protein: CASSRGQHTGELFF.

This chain joins TRBV20-1 and TRBJ2-2; 10 positions agree with TRBD2. Germline V CDR1 and CDR2: DFQATT, SNEGSKA (reference sequence). The CDR3 is 18 residues long. The junction had 8 bases not matched to a gene; V was cut back by 0 bases and J by 1 base. This chain's CDR3 is CSARDNFRTSGNTGELFF. Here the CDR3 DNA reads TGCAGTGCTAGAGATAATTTTCGGACTAGCGGGAACACCGGGGAGCTGTTTTTT.

This clonotype came up a few times. The gene calls are TRBV7-2 and TRBJ1-1; D gene uncertain. The CDR3 spans 12 residues. Germline CDR1 and CDR2: SGHTA and FQGNSA. The germline V and J ends were trimmed by 5 bases and 6 bases, with 10 bases remaining between them. As DNA, the CDR3 is TGTGCCAGCAGCACATGGCAGCCTGAAGCTTTCTTT. Its protein product is CASSTWQPEAFF.

Concerning this clonotype: This likely comes from a read error, as the CDR3 has no conserved phenylalanine or tryptophan at its end. The chain uses TRBV7-9 and TRBJ1-2, with a weak D call TRBD1 (6 bases). The germline V gene has CDR1 SEHNR and CDR2 FQNEAQ (reference sequence). The CDR3 length is 15 residues. Trimming removed 5 bases at V and 2 bases at J, with 15 bases between. Here the CDR3 reads CASSKDPGQNYGYTL. The CDR3 DNA reads as TGTGCCAGCAGCAAAGATCCAGGACAGAACTATGGCTACACCCTC.

This clonotype was seen a handful of times. The chain recombines TRBV5-1 with TRBJ1-6; D ambiguous. The CDR3 has 16 amino acids. V lost 0 bases and J lost 10, with 17 bases in between. The germline V gene encodes CDR1 SGHRS and CDR2 YFSETQ. CDR3 in DNA: TGCGCCAGCAGCTTGGATGGAGCCGACTTTCGGTCACCCCTCCACTTT. Translated: CASSLDGADFRSPLHF. Full variable domain (missing parts from reference TRBV5-1 and TRBJ1-6): KAGVTQTPRYLIKTRGQQVTLSCSPISGHRSVSWYQQTPGQGLQFLFEYFSETQRNKGNFPGRFSGRQFSNSRSEMNVSTLELGDSALYLCASSLDGADFRSPLHFGNGTRLTVT.

This chain uses TRBV10-3 with TRBJ2-7; the D is unclear. The ends were cut back, 6 bases at V and 4 bases at J, with 13 bases in the middle. Germline V gene sequence: CDR1 ENHRY, CDR2 SYGVKD. The CDR3 loop spans 13 amino acids. The CDR3 DNA reads TGTGCCATCAGCGGAAACTCGCCGTACGAGCAGTACGTC. Translation gives CAISGNSPYEQYV.

The CDR3 spells CASSLERGQGEAFF. The CDR3 region has the DNA TGTGCCAGCAGCTTGGAGAGGGGTCAGGGTGAAGCTTTCTTT. The chain has TRBV5-4 and TRBJ1-1; D possibly corresponds to TRBD1 (5 bases). The germline gives CDR1 SGHNT, CDR2 YYREEE (reference sequence). V lost 0 bases, J lost 7 bases, and 13 bases lay in between. The length of the CDR3 is 14 residues.

This chain links TRBV4-1 with TRBJ1-1, with D unclear. V shed 6 bases and J shed 3 bases, with 17 bases lying between them. Per germline, CDR1 MGHRA and CDR2 YSYEKL. The CDR3 contains 15 residues. In DNA form, the CDR3 reads TGCGCCAGCAGGCCTGCCCTTTCGGAGGACACTGAAGCTTTCTTT. Its translation: CASRPALSEDTEAFF.

This chain's CDR3 is CSARDHSGGEGTDTQYF. The CDR3 bases are TGCAGTGCTAGAGACCACTCTGGGGGGGAAGGAACAGATACGCAGTATTTT. The gene calls are TRBV20-1 and TRBJ2-3; 7 bases map to TRBD2. Looked up from germline, CDR1 is DFQATT and CDR2 is SNEGSKA (reference sequence). V was clipped by 0 bases and J by 3 bases; unmatched bases: 12. The CDR3 is made up of 17 amino acids.

This clonotype came up a few times. The chain is built from TRBV6-5 and TRBJ2-5; 7 positions agree with TRBD1. Germline V gene data show CDR1 as MNHEY and CDR2 as SVGAGI. This CDR3 has 15 residues. The V segment lost 2 bases and the J segment 4 bases; nucleotides outside the gene matches: 7. CDR3 in DNA: TGTGCCAGCAGTTACCCCCAGGGGGTGGGAGAGACCCAGTACTTC. The encoded protein is CASSYPQGVGETQYF.

The chain links TRBV12-3 or TRBV12-4 to TRBJ1-5, with D hard to call. The CDR3 is 12 residues long. V was clipped by 6 bases and J by 6 bases, with 9 bases between them. The CDR3 sequence: CASSTTSQPQHF. As DNA, the CDR3 is TGTGCCAGCAGCACTACGAGTCAGCCCCAGCATTTT.

V gene TRBV11-3 combines with J gene TRBJ2-2, with D unresolved. The V gene's germline CDR1 is SGHNT and CDR2 YENEEA. The CDR3 has 15 amino acids. The V gene lost 1 base and the J gene lost 0 bases, with 6 bases spanning the gap. DNA for the CDR3: TGTGCCAGCAGCTTAGTCTGGTCGAACACCGGGGAGCTGTTTTTT. Protein product: CASSLVWSNTGELFF.

Of note for this clonotype: A much larger clone lies one base from this, so it may be a read error. This chain uses TRBV12-3 or TRBV12-4 with TRBJ2-2, with D unresolved. V was clipped by 5 bases and J by 6 bases, with 13 bases between them. The CDR3 is 14 residues long. CDR3 bases: TGTGCCAGCAGTCCTTCCCCGGTCGCCGGGGAGCTGTTTTTT. Translating gives CASSPSPVAGELFF.

This clonotype has a count of ten or more. V usage is TRBV7-2 and J usage is TRBJ1-6, with D possibly TRBD1 on 5 matching bases. Germline V gene lookup returns CDR1 SGHTA and CDR2 FQGNSA. With 4 bases removed from V and 6 bases from J, the gap between germline ends came to 10 bases. The CDR3 is 14 residues long. Here the CDR3 reads CASSSGRLNSPLHF. CDR3 nucleotides: TGTGCCAGCAGCTCGGGACGGCTTAATTCACCCCTCCACTTT.

V usage is TRBV2 and J usage is TRBJ1-1; 8 bases map to TRBD1. Germline-derived CDR1 and CDR2 are SNHLY and FYNNEI. The V and J ends lost 4 bases and 5 bases, in that order; junction bases with no gene match: 9. This CDR3 spans 15 amino acids. The chain's CDR3 is CASSASGQGRTEAFF. CDR3 bases: TGTGCCAGCAGTGCCTCCGGACAGGGACGGACTGAAGCTTTCTTT.

This clonotype has at least ten counts. The chain has TRBV7-8 and TRBJ2-5; D ambiguous. Germline assignment: CDR1 SGHVS and CDR2 FQNEAQ. The CDR3 extends over 10 amino acids. Trimming took 4 bases from V and 8 from J, leaving 5 bases between them. The CDR3 here is CASSSETQYF. CDR3 bases: TGTGCCAGCAGCTCGGAAACCCAGTACTTC. Drawing the rest from reference TRBV7-8 and TRBJ2-5, the complete variable domain is GAGVSQSPRYKVAKRGQDVALRCDPISGHVSLFWYQQALGQGPEFLTYFQNEAQLDKSGLPSDRFFAERPEGSVSTLKIQRTQQEDSAVYLCASSSETQYFGPGTRLLVL.

The chain joins TRBV11-3 to TRBJ2-2; TRBD2 matches at 10 bases. J gave up 3 bases and V 4 bases, and 5 bases lay outside the gene matches. Germline V CDR1 and CDR2: SGHNT, YENEEA. The CDR3 extends over 16 amino acids. The CDR3 bases are TGTGCCAGCAGCTCTCTAGCGGGGGCGCACACCGGGGAGCTGTTTTTT. Translated, it gives CASSSLAGAHTGELFF.

This clonotype was picked up many times. The genes are TRBV7-6 and TRBJ2-5; TRBD1 aligns across 7 bases. CDR1 SGHVS and CDR2 FNYEAQ come from the germline V gene. The CDR3 spans 15 residues. Germline trimming cut 5 bases from V and 5 bases from J; bases unmatched to any gene: 11. The CDR3 region has the DNA TGTGCCAGCAGCCACCCAGGGGGAGAGGGGGAGACCCAGTACTTC. Translated: CASSHPGGEGETQYF.

The V and J genes are TRBV12-3 or TRBV12-4 and TRBJ2-7; perhaps TRBD2 as D (5 bases). V was shortened by 7 bases and J by 4 bases, with 14 bases between the two germline ends. The CDR3 is made up of 13 amino acids. The CDR3 here is CASTLGGGYEQYF. DNA for the CDR3: TGTGCCAGCACCCTGGGCGGCGGGTACGAGCAGTACTTC.